This T cell receptor (beta chain) was retrieved from a study of cytomegalovirus exposure and HLA in healthy donors. Regarding the study as a whole: It was assumed in the presence/absence analyses that sequencing depth was roughly uniform across donors. Sequencing artifact likely explains a cluster of highly shared sequence variants.

V lost 8 bases, J lost 0 bases, and 8 bases lay in between. CDR3 length: 13 amino acids. Germline CDR1 is SNHLY and CDR2 is FYNNEI. With regard to this clone: Its target is not known.

PCR primers comprised 60 Vbeta and 13 Jbeta primers. Produced via immunoSEQ multiplex PCR; TCRdb's table is partial and in-frame only. The data contain about 150,000 clones, 70% to 80% of them singletons. Material for sequencing was PBMCs. The chain has TRBV2 and TRBJ1-5; D is undetermined. The source of this sequence is a man over 45 in good health and CMV-seropositive. In nucleotides, the CDR3 is TGTGCCAGCCGGAGGGATAGCAATCAGCCCCAGCATTTT. It yields the protein CASRRDSNQPQHF.